The entry below describes one T cell receptor (beta chain). Which cohort a participant joined came from the clinical history participants gave. The entry originates in a study of blood T cell repertoires in COVID-19. Study details: Sources were T cells, B-cell-depleted T cells, or PBMCs; the material itself was cDNA or gDNA.

Unmatched junction bases numbered 7, after V lost 3 bases and J lost 6 bases. Germline loops: CDR1 DFQATT, CDR2 SNEGSKA (reference sequence). CDR3 length equals 14 residues. Sequencing used immunoSEQ multiplex PCR; TCRdb keeps in-frame clones, though not all of them. This table holds roughly 300,000 clones, 70% to 90% found once. The rearrangement joins TRBV20-1 to TRBJ1-5; 8 bases are a match to TRBD1. This clonotype originated in a woman in her thirties who had recovered from COVID-19. Specimen: PBMCs or T cells enriched from blood (not recorded which). The CDR3 region has the DNA TGCAGTGCTAGTGCAGGGGGCAGGGTTCAGCCCCAGCATTTT. Its protein is CSASAGGRVQPQHF.